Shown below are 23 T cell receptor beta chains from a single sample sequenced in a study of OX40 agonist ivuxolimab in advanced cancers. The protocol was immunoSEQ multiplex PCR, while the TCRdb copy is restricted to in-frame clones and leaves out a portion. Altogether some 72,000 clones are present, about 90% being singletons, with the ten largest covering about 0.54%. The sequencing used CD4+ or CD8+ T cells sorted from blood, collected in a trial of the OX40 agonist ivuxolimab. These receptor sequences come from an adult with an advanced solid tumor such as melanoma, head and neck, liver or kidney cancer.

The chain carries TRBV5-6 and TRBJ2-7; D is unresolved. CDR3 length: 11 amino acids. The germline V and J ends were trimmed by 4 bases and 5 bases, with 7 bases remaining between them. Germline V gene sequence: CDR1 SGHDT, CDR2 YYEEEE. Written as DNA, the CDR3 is TGTGCCAGCAGCCGCCAGGACGAGCAGTACTTC. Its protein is CASSRQDEQYF.

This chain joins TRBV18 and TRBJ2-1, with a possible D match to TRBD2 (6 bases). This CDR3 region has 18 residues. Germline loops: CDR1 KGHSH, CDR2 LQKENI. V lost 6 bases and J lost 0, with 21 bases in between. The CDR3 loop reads CASSPREAGKSSYNEQFF. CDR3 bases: TGTGCCAGCTCCCCCCGCGAAGCGGGCAAAAGCTCCTACAATGAGCAGTTCTTC.

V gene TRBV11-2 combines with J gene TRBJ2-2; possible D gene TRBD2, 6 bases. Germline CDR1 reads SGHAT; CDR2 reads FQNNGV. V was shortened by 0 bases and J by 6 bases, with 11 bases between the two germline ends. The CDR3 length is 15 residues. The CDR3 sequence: CASSLEGLHSGELFF. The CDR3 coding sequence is TGTGCCAGCAGCTTAGAAGGACTACACTCCGGGGAGCTGTTTTTT.

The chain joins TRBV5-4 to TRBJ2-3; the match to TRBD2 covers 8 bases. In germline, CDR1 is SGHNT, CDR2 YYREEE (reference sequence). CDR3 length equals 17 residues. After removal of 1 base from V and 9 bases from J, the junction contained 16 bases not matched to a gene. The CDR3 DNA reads TGTGCCAGCAGCTTGTCCCCGGGACTAGTCCGGGGGGCGACGCAGTATTTT. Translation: CASSLSPGLVRGATQYF.

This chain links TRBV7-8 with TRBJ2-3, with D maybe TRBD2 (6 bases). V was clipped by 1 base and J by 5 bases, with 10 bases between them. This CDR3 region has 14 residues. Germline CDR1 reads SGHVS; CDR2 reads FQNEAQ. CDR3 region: CASSLDGRVDTQYF. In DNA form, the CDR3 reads TGTGCCAGCAGCTTAGACGGGAGAGTAGATACGCAGTATTTT. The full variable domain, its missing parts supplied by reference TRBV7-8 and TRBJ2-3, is GAGVSQSPRYKVAKRGQDVALRCDPISGHVSLFWYQQALGQGPEFLTYFQNEAQLDKSGLPSDRFFAERPEGSVSTLKIQRTQQEDSAVYLCASSLDGRVDTQYFGPGTRLTVL.

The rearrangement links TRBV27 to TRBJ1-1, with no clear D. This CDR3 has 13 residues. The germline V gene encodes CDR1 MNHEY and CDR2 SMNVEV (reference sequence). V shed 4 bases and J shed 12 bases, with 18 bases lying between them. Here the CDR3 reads CASSSRPFSGTFF. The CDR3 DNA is TGTGCCAGCAGTTCGCGACCCTTTAGCGGGACTTTCTTT.

The CDR3: CAISARDRAAYEQYF. In DNA, the CDR3 is TGTGCCATCAGTGCCCGGGACAGGGCCGCCTACGAGCAGTACTTC. V gene TRBV10-3 combines with J gene TRBJ2-7, with 9 bases identical to TRBD1. This CDR3 has 15 amino acids. The V gene's germline CDR1 is ENHRY and CDR2 SYGVKD. J gave up 2 bases and V 4 bases, and 6 bases lay outside the gene matches.

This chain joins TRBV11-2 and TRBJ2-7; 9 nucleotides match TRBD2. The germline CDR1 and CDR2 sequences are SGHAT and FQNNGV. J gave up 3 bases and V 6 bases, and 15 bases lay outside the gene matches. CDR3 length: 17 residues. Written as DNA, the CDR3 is TGTGCCAGCAGTTCACATCCCCGGGCTAGCGGGGTCTACGAGCAGTACTTC. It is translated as CASSSHPRASGVYEQYF.

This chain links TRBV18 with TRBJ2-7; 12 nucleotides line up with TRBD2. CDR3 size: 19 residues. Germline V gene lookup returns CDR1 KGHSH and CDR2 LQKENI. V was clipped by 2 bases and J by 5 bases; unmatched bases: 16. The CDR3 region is CASSPKDRLAGVRSNEQYF. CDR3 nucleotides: TGTGCCAGCTCACCAAAGGATCGACTAGCGGGAGTTCGTTCCAACGAGCAGTACTTC. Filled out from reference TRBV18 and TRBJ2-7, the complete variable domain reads NAGVMQNPRHLVRRRGQEARLRCSPMKGHSHVYWYRQLPEEGLKFMVYLQKENIIDESGMPKERFSAEFPKEGPSILRIQQVVRGDSAAYFCASSPKDRLAGVRSNEQYFGPGTRLTVT.

The DNA for the CDR3 is TGTGCCAGCCCCAAAACCAATTCACTGGGTCTCACAGATACGCAGTATTTT. This translates into CASPKTNSLGLTDTQYF. The V call is TRBV28, the J call TRBJ2-3; D not certain. Trimming pared 8 bases from V and 2 bases from J, leaving 23 bases between. CDR3 length: 17 residues. CDR1 MDHEN and CDR2 SYDVKM come from the germline V gene. Full variable domain (remainder filled in from reference TRBV28 and TRBJ2-3): DVKVTQSSRYLVKRTGEKVFLECVQDMDHENMFWYRQDPGLGLRLIYFSYDVKMKEKGDIPEGYSVSREKKERFSLILESASTNQTSMYLCASPKTNSLGLTDTQYFGPGTRLTVL.

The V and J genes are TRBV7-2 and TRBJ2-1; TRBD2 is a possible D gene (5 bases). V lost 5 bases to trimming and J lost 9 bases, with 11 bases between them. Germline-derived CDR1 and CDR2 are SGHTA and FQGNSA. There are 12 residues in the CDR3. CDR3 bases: TGTGCCAGCAGCCCCCTAGCAGGTGAGCAGTTCTTC. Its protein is CASSPLAGEQFF.

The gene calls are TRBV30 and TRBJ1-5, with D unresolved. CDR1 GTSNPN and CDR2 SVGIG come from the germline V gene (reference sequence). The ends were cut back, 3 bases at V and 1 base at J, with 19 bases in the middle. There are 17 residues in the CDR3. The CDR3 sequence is CAWRLPGWYQSNQPQHF. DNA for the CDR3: TGTGCCTGGAGACTGCCGGGGTGGTATCAAAGCAATCAGCCCCAGCATTTT.

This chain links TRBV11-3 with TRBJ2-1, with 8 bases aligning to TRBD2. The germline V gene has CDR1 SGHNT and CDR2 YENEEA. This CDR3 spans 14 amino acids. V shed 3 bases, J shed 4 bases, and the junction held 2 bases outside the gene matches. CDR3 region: CASSFSSGYNEQFF. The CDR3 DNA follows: TGTGCCAGCAGCTTCTCTAGCGGGTACAATGAGCAGTTCTTC.

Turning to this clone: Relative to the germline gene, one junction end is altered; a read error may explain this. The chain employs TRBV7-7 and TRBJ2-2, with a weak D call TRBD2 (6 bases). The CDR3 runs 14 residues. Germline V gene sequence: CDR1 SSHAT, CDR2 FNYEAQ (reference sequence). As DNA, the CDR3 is TGTGCTAGCAGCCCGGGACTCAACACCGGGGAGCTGTTTTTT. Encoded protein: CASSPGLNTGELFF.

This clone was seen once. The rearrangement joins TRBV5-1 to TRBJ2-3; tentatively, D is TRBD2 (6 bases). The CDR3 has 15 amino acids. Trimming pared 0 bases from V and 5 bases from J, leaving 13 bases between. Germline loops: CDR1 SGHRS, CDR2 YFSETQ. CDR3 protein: CASSLGQGGGDTQYF. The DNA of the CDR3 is TGCGCCAGCAGCTTGGGCCAGGGAGGAGGAGATACGCAGTATTTT. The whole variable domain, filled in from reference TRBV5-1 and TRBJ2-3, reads KAGVTQTPRYLIKTRGQQVTLSCSPISGHRSVSWYQQTPGQGLQFLFEYFSETQRNKGNFPGRFSGRQFSNSRSEMNVSTLELGDSALYLCASSLGQGGGDTQYFGPGTRLTVL.

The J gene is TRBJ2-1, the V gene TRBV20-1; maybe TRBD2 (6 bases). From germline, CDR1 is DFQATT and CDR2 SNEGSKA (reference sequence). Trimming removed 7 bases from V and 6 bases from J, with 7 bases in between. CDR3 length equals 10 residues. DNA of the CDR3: TGCAGTGGCGGGATCAATGAGCAGTTCTTC. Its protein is CSGGINEQFF.

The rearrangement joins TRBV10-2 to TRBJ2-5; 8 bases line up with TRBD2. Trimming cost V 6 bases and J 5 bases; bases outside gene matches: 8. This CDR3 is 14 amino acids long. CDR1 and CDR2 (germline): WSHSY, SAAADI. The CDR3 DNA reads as TGCGCCAGCAGGGGACTAGGCCCACGGGAGACCCAGTACTTC. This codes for CASRGLGPRETQYF.

The CDR3 sequence is CASAPVGWEQYF. In nucleotides, the CDR3 is TGTGCCAGCGCCCCTGTGGGGTGGGAGCAGTACTTC. V and J are TRBV28 and TRBJ2-7, with D uncertain. The length of the CDR3 is 12 residues. Trimming took off 8 bases at V and 7 bases at J, with 15 bases between the two ends. Germline values: CDR1 MDHEN, CDR2 SYDVKM.

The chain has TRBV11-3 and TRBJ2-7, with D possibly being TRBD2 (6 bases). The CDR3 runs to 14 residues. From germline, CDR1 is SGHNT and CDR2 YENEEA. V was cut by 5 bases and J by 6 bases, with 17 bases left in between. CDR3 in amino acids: CASSRGRLEGEQYF. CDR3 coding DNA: TGTGCCAGCAGCCGAGGCCGGTTGGAGGGCGAGCAGTACTTC.

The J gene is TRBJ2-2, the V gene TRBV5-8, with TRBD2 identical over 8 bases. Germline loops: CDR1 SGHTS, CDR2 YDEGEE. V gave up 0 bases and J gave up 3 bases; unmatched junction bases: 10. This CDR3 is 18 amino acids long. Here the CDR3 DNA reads TGTGCCAGCAGCTTGGGCGTCGGAGCGGGAGTTTACACCGGGGAGCTGTTTTTT. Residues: CASSLGVGAGVYTGELFF.

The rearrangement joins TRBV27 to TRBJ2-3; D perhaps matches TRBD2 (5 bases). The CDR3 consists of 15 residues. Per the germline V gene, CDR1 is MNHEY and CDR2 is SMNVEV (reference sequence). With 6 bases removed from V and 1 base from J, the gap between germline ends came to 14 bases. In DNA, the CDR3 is TGTGCCAGCAGCTCTGACTACGCACGCACAGATACGCAGTATTTT. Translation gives CASSSDYARTDTQYF.

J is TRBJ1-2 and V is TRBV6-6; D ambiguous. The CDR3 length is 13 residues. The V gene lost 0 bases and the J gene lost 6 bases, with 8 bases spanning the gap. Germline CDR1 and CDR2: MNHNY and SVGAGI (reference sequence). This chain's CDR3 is CASSYSKQHGYTF. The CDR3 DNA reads TGTGCCAGCAGTTACTCTAAACAACATGGCTACACCTTC.

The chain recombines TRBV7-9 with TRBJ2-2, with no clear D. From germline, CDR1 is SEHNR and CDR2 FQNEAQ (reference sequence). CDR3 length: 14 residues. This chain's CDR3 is CATSRSRGAGELFF. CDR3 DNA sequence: TGTGCGACCAGTAGGAGTCGTGGTGCCGGGGAGCTGTTTTTT. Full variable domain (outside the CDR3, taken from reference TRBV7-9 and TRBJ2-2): DTGVSQNPRHKITKRGQNVTFRCDPISEHNRLYWYRQTLGQGPEFLTYFQNEAQLEKSRLLSDRFSAERPKGSFSTLEIQRTEQGDSAMYLCATSRSRGAGELFFGEGSRLTVL.